This T cell receptor (beta chain) is drawn from a study of blood T cell repertoires in COVID-19. Study details: COVID-19 samples, acute and convalescent, were from the United States, Italy and Spain.

The table lists this clone with a few counts. The germline gives CDR1 WSHSY, CDR2 SAAADI. The CDR3 spans 15 residues. V lost 0 bases and J 4 bases, leaving 11 bases between the germline ends. In the authors' methods: Researchers report that nucleated cell counts were estimated from reference gene primer amplification. Measured with immunoSEQ multiplex PCR; TCRdb has only the in-frame clones, and not every one. The V and J calls and clone size come from that table; D and trimming were worked out from the DNA. Counted here are approximately 97,000 clones, around 88% occurring once; the ten biggest clones make up around 2%.

The receptor was derived from a man aged 50-60 years with COVID-19, enrolled during active disease. The chain uses TRBV10-2 and TRBJ2-3; D gene unclear. The sample taken for sequencing was peripheral blood. For the CDR3, the DNA is TGCGCCAGCAGTGAGTCGGCCATCCTCCCAGATACGCAGTATTTT. This sequence encodes CASSESAILPDTQYF.